These T cell receptor beta chains were read from a single sample in a study of cytomegalovirus exposure and HLA in healthy donors. The table came from immunoSEQ multiplex PCR; TCRdb's copy has only in-frame clones and leaves some out. The sample lists 35,000 to 55,000 clones, around 56% occurring once. The material sequenced was PBMCs. The source is a man in his sixties in good health and CMV-seronegative. Both conserved end residues are trimmed from each CDR3.

TRBV2,TRBJ2-7,ASRRGQGAYEQY
TRBV6-6,TRBJ1-5,ASRRQGDNQPQH
TRBV27,TRBJ1-1,ASSRLDSFYTEAF
TRBV27,TRBJ2-2,ASSFTELTSGMEVGELF
TRBV29-1,TRBJ2-2,SAGTVRGGAGELF
TRBV2,TRBJ1-5,ASRGLQASNQPQH
TRBV7-2,TRBJ2-1,ASSSDRAYNEQF
TRBV5-1,TRBJ2-5,ASRRGDIRTEETQY
TRBV28,TRBJ1-4,ASRSGQGWEKLF
TRBV27,TRBJ1-1,ASSLGRNTEAF
TRBV6-1,TRBJ2-3,ASSVQEKGTDTQY
TRBV2,TRBJ2-5,ASRLAGETQY
TRBV6-1,TRBJ2-7,ASSENKGLEQY
TRBV5-1,TRBJ2-3,ASSLVPSGGSTDTQY
TRBV9,TRBJ2-7,ASSVELKSYEQY
TRBV5-4,TRBJ1-1,ASSLDRGSTEAF
TRBV19,TRBJ1-2,ASSIALTGRGGYT
TRBV2,TRBJ1-2,ASREQGFGGYGYT
TRBV25-1,TRBJ2-7,ASTYLGGYEQY
TRBV4-2,TRBJ2-5,ASSQDLAGGPLETQY
TRBV30,TRBJ1-5,AWSVEGVSNQPQH
TRBV30,TRBJ2-3,AWSVGGSGDTQY
TRBV4-1,TRBJ2-1,ASSQPLAGGYNEQF
TRBV7-8,TRBJ2-7,ASSLRQEGYEQY
TRBV5-1,TRBJ1-1,ASAAGTGNTEAF
TRBV19,TRBJ2-1,ATGYREQF
TRBV4-2,TRBJ2-3,ASSQLAGAQYTQY
TRBV4-1,TRBJ1-1,ASSRTLENTEAF
TRBV18,TRBJ2-1,ASSNRGSNEQF
TRBV27,TRBJ1-4,ASSLTGGAEKLF
TRBV14,TRBJ1-4,ASSQGSSREKLF
TRBV4-3,TRBJ1-1,ASSQTRGTEAF
TRBV7-6,TRBJ2-2,ASSFLVTGSTGELF
TRBV6-6,TRBJ2-1,ASSRGLAGVKF
TRBV10-3,TRBJ1-1,AISESDRPSTEAF
TRBV6-6,TRBJ1-5,ASSSPGQGSQPQH
TRBV29-1,TRBJ1-2,SVEPQVNYGYT
TRBV5-1,TRBJ2-7,ASSLDGTIYEQY
TRBV7-9,TRBJ2-3,ASSLAGAENTQY
TRBV28,TRBJ1-4,ASSVGVTDEKLF
TRBV2,TRBJ1-2,ASKGDLRDYGYT
TRBV7-2,TRBJ1-2,ASTLDRDVGGYT
TRBV7-2,TRBJ1-2,ASSRGTVRGYT
TRBV6-4,TRBJ2-1,ASSDVIGTEQF
TRBV2,TRBJ1-1,ASRAQGVNTEAF
TRBV28,TRBJ1-5,ASRGSGEGQPQH
TRBV30,TRBJ1-4,AWSGVRNEKLF
TRBV10-3,TRBJ1-5,ATREEGSGQPQH
TRBV10-3,TRBJ2-7,AISTIALAGSSYEQY
TRBV5-4,TRBJ1-2,ASSLANGGGYT
TRBV7-9,TRBJ1-4,ASSLAGGTNEKLF
TRBV29-1,TRBJ1-5,SASGTDPNQPQH
TRBV14,TRBJ2-3,ASSQEDFSREERY
TRBV30,TRBJ2-1,AWRLEGVYNEQF
TRBV14,TRBJ1-1,ASRETRKPNTEAF
TRBV9,TRBJ1-1,ASSTDILTEAF
TRBV5-1,TRBJ2-5,ASSLDSETQY
TRBV7-8,TRBJ2-7,ASSLSGTAAYEQY